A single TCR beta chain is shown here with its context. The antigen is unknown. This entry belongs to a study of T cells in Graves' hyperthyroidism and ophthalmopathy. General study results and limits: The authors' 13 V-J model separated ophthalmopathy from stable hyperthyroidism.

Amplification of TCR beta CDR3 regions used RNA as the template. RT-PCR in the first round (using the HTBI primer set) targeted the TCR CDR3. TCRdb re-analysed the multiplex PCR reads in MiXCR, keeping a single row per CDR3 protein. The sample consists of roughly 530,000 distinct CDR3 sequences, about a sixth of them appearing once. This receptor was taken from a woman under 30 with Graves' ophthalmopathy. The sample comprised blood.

The CDR3 is CASSQGQGAIGGYTF. The DNA for the CDR3 is TGTGCCAGCAGCCAGGGACAGGGGGCGATCGGTGGCTACACCTTC. The chain couples TRBV3-2 to TRBJ1-2; TRBD1, the D gene given by the table, was not confirmed from the DNA. TRBV3-2 is listed as a pseudogene. This CDR3 spans 15 amino acids.